The 8 T cell receptor beta chains given below trace back to one sample, sequenced in a study of identical twins. Each CDR3 protein gets one entry after TCRdb re-called the 5' RACE reads with MiXCR. Of a few hundred thousand distinct CDR3 sequences listed, roughly 9% are singletons. These data are also associated with another study on yellow fever vaccine responses in identical twins.

Sequencing was done on a sample of CD8+ T cells sorted from blood. The receptor source for this set is a woman aged 18 to 35 in good health.

This clonotype was counted between two and nine times. The chain carries TRBV6-2 or TRBV6-3 and TRBJ2-1, with D uncertain. In germline, CDR1 is MNHEY, CDR2 SVGEGT. The length of the CDR3 is 13 residues. Trimming pared 0 bases from V and 7 bases from J, leaving 7 bases between. The CDR3 sequence: CASSYSLENEQFF. The CDR3 DNA reads TGTGCCAGCAGTTACTCCCTAGAAAATGAGCAGTTCTTC.

This clonotype showed up many times. The rearrangement links TRBV4-2 to TRBJ2-7, with 7 bases aligning to TRBD2. Per germline, CDR1 LGHNA and CDR2 YNFKEQ. The CDR3 spans 16 residues. V shed 4 bases, J shed 0 bases, and the junction held 9 bases outside the gene matches. The CDR3, as DNA: TGTGCCAGCAGCCCCGCAAGGGGCGGGAGCTCCTACGAGCAGTACTTC. It yields the protein CASSPARGGSSYEQYF.

The V gene is TRBV7-9, the J gene TRBJ2-1, with D perhaps TRBD1 (5 bases). The length of the CDR3 is 14 residues. From germline, CDR1 is SEHNR and CDR2 FQNEAQ (reference sequence). Trimming cost V 1 base and J 7 bases, with 11 bases left between them. DNA for the CDR3: TGTGCCAGCAGCTTAGTGGGGCCCACTAATGAGCAGTTCTTC. This codes for CASSLVGPTNEQFF. Full variable domain (missing parts from reference TRBV7-9 and TRBJ2-1): DTGVSQNPRHKITKRGQNVTFRCDPISEHNRLYWYRQTLGQGPEFLTYFQNEAQLEKSRLLSDRFSAERPKGSFSTLEIQRTEQGDSAMYLCASSLVGPTNEQFFGPGTRLTVL.

This clonotype was recorded a few times. The genes are TRBV10-2 and TRBJ2-3; 10 positions agree with TRBD2. This CDR3 has 16 amino acids. Germline CDR1 is WSHSY and CDR2 is SAAADI. The V and J ends lost 4 bases and 4 bases, in that order; junction bases with no gene match: 8. CDR3 sequence (DNA): TGCGCCAGCAGTGGGGATCTAGCGGGGGACCCAGATACGCAGTATTTT. This encodes CASSGDLAGDPDTQYF.

The rearrangement links TRBV6-4 to TRBJ2-3; the match to TRBD2 covers 8 bases. This CDR3 spans 14 amino acids. Germline V lookup: CDR1 MRHNA, CDR2 SNTAGT. V shed 4 bases, J shed 6 bases, and the junction held 6 bases outside the gene matches. CDR3 residues: CASSVSGGGDTQYF. The CDR3 region has the DNA TGTGCCAGCAGTGTCTCGGGGGGGGGCGATACGCAGTATTTT.

This clonotype was observed a few times. The chain carries TRBV20-1 and TRBJ2-7, with 10 bases fitting TRBD1. Germline CDR1 is DFQATT and CDR2 is SNEGSKA (reference sequence). CDR3 length equals 15 residues. V shed 0 bases and J 7 bases; nucleotides not matched to a gene: 9. CDR3: CSARDLRQGAGEQYF. The CDR3 nucleotides read TGCAGTGCTAGAGATCTTAGACAGGGGGCCGGAGAGCAGTACTTC.

The chain recombines TRBV20-1 with TRBJ2-2, with a possible D match to TRBD1 (6 bases). Germline-derived CDR1 and CDR2 are DFQATT and SNEGSKA (reference sequence). This CDR3 comprises 20 residues. Trimming took 0 bases from V and 0 from J, leaving 23 bases between them. The CDR3 loop is CSARDHLEWAQGTNTGELFF. In DNA, the CDR3 is TGCAGTGCTAGAGATCACCTTGAATGGGCACAGGGTACGAACACCGGGGAGCTGTTTTTT.

There are many counts of this clonotype. The genes are TRBV12-3 or TRBV12-4 and TRBJ2-3; perhaps TRBD2 as D (6 bases). The CDR3 is 15 residues long. V was trimmed by 6 bases and J by 1 base, leaving 14 bases between them. The CDR3 DNA follows: TGTGCCAGCAGCCAACCTAGCGAGGGCACAGATACGCAGTATTTT. Encoded protein: CASSQPSEGTDTQYF.